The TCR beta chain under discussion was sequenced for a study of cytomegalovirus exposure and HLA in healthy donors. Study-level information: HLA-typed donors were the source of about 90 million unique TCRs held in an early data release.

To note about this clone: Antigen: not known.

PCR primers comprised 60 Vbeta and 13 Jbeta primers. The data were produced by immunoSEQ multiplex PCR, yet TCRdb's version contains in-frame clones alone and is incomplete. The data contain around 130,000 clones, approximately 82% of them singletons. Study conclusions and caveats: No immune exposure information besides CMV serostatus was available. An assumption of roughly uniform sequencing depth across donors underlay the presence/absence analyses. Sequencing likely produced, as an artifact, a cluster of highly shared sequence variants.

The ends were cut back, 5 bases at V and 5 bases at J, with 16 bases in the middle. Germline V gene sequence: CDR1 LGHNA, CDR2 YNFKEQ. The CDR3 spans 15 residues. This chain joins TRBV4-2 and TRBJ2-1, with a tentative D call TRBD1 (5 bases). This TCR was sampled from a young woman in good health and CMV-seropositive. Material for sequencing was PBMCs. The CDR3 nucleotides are TGTGCCAGCAGCAGACAGACCGAATTAAACAATGAGCAGTTCTTC. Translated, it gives CASSRQTELNNEQFF.